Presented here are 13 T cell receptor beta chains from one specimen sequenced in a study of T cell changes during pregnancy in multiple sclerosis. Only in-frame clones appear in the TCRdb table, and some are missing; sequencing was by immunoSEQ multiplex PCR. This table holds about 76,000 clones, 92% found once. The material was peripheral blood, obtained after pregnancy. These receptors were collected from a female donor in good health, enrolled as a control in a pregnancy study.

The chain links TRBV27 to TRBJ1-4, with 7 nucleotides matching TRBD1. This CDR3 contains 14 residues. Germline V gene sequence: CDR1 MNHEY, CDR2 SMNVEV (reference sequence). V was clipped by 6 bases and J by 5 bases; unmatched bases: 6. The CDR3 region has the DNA TGTGCCAGCAGCCCCGGGACAGTCAATGAAAAACTGTTTTTT. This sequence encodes CASSPGTVNEKLFF.

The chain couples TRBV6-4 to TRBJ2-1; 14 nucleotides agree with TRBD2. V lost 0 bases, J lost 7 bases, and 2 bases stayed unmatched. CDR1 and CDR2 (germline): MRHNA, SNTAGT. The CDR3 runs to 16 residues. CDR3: CASSDSGTSGSNEQFF. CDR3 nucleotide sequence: TGTGCCAGCAGTGACTCTGGGACTAGCGGGAGTAATGAGCAGTTCTTC.

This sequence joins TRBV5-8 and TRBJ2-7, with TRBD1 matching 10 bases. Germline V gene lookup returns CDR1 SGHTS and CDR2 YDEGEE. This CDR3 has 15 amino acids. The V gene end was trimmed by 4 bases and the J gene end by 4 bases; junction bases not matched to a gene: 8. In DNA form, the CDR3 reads TGTGCCAGCAGCCTCGCCGGGACAGGGGAGTACGAGCAGTACTTC. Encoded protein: CASSLAGTGEYEQYF.

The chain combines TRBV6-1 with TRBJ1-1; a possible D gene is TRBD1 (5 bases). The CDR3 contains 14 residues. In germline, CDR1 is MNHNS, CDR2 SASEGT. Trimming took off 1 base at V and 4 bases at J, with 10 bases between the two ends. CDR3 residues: CASSEGGAVTEAFF. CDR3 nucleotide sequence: TGTGCCAGCAGTGAAGGGGGCGCGGTCACTGAAGCTTTCTTT.

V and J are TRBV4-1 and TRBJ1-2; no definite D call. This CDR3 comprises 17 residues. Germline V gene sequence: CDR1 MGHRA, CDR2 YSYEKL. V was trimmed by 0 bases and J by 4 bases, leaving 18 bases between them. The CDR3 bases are TGCGCCAGCAGCCAAGATAGCGAGAAAGTCCACGGCTATGGCTACACCTTC. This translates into CASSQDSEKVHGYGYTF.

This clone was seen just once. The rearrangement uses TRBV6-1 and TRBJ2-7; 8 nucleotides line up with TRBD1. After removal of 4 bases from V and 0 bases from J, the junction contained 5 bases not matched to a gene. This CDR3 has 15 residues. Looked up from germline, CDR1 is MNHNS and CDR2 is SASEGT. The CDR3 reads CASSGSGTGSYEQYF. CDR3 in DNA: TGTGCCAGCAGTGGTTCCGGGACAGGCTCCTACGAGCAGTACTTC.

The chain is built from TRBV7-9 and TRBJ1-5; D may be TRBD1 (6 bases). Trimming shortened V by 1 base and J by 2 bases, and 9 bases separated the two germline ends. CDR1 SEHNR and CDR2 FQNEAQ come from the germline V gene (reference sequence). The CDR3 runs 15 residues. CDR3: CASSLGGPGNQPQHF. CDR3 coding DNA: TGTGCCAGCAGCTTAGGGGGGCCTGGCAATCAGCCCCAGCATTTT. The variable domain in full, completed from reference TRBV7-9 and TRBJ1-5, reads DTGVSQNPRHKITKRGQNVTFRCDPISEHNRLYWYRQTLGQGPEFLTYFQNEAQLEKSRLLSDRFSAERPKGSFSTLEIQRTEQGDSAMYLCASSLGGPGNQPQHFGDGTRLSIL.

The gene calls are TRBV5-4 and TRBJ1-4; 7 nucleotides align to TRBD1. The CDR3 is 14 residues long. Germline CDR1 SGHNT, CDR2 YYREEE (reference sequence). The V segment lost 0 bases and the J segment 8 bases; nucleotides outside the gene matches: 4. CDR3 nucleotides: TGTGCCAGCAGCTTGGATCAGGGGGAGGAAAAACTGTTTTTT. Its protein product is CASSLDQGEEKLFF. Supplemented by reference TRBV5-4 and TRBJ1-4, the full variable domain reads ETGVTQSPTHLIKTRGQQVTLRCSSQSGHNTVSWYQQALGQGPQFIFQYYREEENGRGNFPPRFSGLQFPNYSSELNVNALELDDSALYLCASSLDQGEEKLFFGSGTQLSVL.

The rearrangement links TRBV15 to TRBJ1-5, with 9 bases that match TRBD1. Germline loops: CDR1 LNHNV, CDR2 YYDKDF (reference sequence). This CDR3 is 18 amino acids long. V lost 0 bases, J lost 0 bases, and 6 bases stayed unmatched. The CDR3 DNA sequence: TGTGCCACCAGCAGAGAGGGGACAGGGCAATATAGCAATCAGCCCCAGCATTTT. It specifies CATSREGTGQYSNQPQHF.

The CDR3 nucleotides are TGTGCCAGCAGCCAAGGACCTCCTACAGGTTACACCGGGGAGCTGTTTTTT. As protein: CASSQGPPTGYTGELFF. The chain couples TRBV4-2 to TRBJ2-2; D perhaps matches TRBD1 (5 bases). V dropped 1 base and J dropped 3 bases, with 15 bases sitting between them. The CDR3 has 17 residues. The germline V gene has CDR1 LGHNA and CDR2 YNFKEQ.

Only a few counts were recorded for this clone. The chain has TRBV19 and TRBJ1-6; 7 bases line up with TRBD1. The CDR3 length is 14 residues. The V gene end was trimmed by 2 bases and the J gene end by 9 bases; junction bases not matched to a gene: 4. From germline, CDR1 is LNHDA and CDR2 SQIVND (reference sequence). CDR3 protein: CASSIRQGGSPLHF. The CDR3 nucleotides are TGTGCCAGTAGTATACGACAGGGTGGTTCACCCCTCCACTTT.

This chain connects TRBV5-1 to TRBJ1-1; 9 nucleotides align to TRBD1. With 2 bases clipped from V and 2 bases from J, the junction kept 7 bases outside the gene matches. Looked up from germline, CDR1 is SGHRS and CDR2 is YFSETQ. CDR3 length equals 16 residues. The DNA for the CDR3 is TGCGCCAGCAGCTTAACCGGGACAGGGACAAACACTGAAGCTTTCTTT. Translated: CASSLTGTGTNTEAFF.

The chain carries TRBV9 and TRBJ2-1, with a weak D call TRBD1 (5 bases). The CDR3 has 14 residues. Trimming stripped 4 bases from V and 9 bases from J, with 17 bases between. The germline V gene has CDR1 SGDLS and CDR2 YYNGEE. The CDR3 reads CASSPSGRVSEQFF. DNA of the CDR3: TGTGCCAGCAGCCCCTCGGGCAGGGTGAGTGAGCAGTTCTTC.